This entry is about one TCR beta chain. This record comes from a study of cytomegalovirus exposure and HLA in healthy donors. With 60 Vbeta and 13 Jbeta primers, the PCR was carried out. Some clones are missing from TCRdb's copy, which holds only in-frame ones; the method was immunoSEQ multiplex PCR. The sample shows approximately 130,000 clones, 70% to 85% of them seen only once. V shed 4 bases and J shed 4 bases, with 11 bases lying between them. The CDR3 has 14 amino acids. CDR1 and CDR2 from the germline V gene are MNHEY and SVGAGI. The chain uses TRBV6-5 and TRBJ2-1; D is possibly TRBD2 (6 bases). The sequencing sample was made of PBMCs. This sequence originates from a woman between 55 and 75 years old in good health and CMV-seropositive. The CDR3 nucleotides are TGTGCCAGCAGTTTTGCGGGGCCTTACAATGAGCAGTTCTTC. Translating gives CASSFAGPYNEQFF.